This T cell receptor beta chain appears in the sequencing data of a study of T cell changes during pregnancy in multiple sclerosis. The assay was immunoSEQ multiplex PCR, and TCRdb's table has in-frame clones only and misses some. Of tens of thousands of clones listed, about 91% are singletons. The CDR3 is made up of 13 amino acids. The V end was cut by 5 bases, the J end by 1 base, with 8 bases between. Per germline, CDR1 SGHTA and CDR2 FQGNSA. The starting material was peripheral blood, obtained after pregnancy. V is TRBV7-2 and J is TRBJ2-5; D is perhaps TRBD1 (6 bases). This clonotype was obtained from a female donor with multiple sclerosis, enrolled in a pregnancy study. The CDR3 coding sequence is TGTGCCAGCAGCAAGGACAGCCAAGAGACCCAGTACTTC. Its translation: CASSKDSQETQYF.